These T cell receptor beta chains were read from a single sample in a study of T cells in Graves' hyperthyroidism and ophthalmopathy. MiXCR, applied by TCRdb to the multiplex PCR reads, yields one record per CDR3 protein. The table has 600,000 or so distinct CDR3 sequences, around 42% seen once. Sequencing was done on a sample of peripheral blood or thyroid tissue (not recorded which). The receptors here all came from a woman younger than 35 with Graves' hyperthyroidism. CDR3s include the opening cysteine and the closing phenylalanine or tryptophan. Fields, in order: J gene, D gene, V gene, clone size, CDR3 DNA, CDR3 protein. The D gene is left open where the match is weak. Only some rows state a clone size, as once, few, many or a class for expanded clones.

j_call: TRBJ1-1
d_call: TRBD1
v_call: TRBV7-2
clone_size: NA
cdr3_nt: TGTGCTAGAGCACAGGGGTTGGGGGCCAACACTGAAGCTCTCTTT
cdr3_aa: CARAQGLGANTEALF

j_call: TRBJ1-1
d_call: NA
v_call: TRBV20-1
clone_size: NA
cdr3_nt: TGCAGTGCCAGCAAGACAAGGAACACTGAAGCTTTCTTT
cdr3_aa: CSASKTRNTEAFF

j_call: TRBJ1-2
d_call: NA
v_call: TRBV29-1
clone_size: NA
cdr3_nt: TGCAGCGTTGATTCAGGAGAAGGCTACACCTTC
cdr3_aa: CSVDSGEGYTF

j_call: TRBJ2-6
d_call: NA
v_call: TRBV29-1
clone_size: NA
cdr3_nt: TGCAGCGTTGAGGGGGACCCCTCTGGGGCCAACGTCCTGACTTTC
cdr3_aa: CSVEGDPSGANVLTF

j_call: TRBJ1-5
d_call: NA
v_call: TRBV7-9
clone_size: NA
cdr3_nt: TGTGCCAGCAGCCACACCGGACAGCGAGGAGGCAATCAGCCCCAGCATTTT
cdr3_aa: CASSHTGQRGGNQPQHF

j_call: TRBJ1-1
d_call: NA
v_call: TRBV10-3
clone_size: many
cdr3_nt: TGTGCCATCAGTGAGTCGGGCGGACTGATTGAAGCTTTCTTT
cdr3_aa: CAISESGGLIEAFF

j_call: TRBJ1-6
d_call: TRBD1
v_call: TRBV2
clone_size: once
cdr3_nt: TGTGCCACCCAAGGACAGGGGTTTCCACCCCTCCACTTC
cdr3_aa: CATQGQGFPPLHF

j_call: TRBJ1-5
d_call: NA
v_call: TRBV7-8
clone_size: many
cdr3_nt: TGTGCCAGCACCGAGGGGCATCAGCCCCAGCATTTT
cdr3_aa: CASTEGHQPQHF

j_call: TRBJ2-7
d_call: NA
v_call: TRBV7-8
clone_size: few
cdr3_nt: TGTGCCAGCAGCTTAGGACAGTTCGGATACGAGCAGTACTTC
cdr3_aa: CASSLGQFGYEQYF

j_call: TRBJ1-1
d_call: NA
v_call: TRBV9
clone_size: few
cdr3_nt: TGTGCCAGCAGCGTAGTACCCCCAAGGCGAGGCACTGAAGCTTTCTTT
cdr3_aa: CASSVVPPRRGTEAFF

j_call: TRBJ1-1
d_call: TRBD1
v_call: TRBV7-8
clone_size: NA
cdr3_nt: TGTGCCAGCAGCCATGGGACAGGTGTTAGCACTGAAGCTTTCTTT
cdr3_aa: CASSHGTGVSTEAFF

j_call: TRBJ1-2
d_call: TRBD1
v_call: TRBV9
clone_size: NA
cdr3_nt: TGTGCCAGCAGCGTGGGGGGGGCAGGGGGCGCCGAGGGCTATGGCTACACCTTC
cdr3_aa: CASSVGGAGGAEGYGYTF

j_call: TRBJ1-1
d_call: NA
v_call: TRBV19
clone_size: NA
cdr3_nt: TGTGCCAGTAGTAAGGCAGGGAGGCGGGGTGCCACTGAAGCTTTCTTT
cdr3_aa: CASSKAGRRGATEAFF

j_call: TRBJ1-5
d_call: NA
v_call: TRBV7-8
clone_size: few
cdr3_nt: TGTGCCAGCAGCCCAGACGGCTACAATCAGCCCCAGCATTTT
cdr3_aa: CASSPDGYNQPQHF

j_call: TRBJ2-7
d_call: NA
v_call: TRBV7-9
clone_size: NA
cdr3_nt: TGTGCCAGCAGCCAAAATAGCGGAACTTACGTGGAGCAGTACTTC
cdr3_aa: CASSQNSGTYVEQYF

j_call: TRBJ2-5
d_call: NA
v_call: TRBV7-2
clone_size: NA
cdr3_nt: TGTGCCAGCAGCCCGCGTCAATCCCAAGAGACCCAGTACTTC
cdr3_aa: CASSPRQSQETQYF